This T cell receptor beta chain comes out of a study of vaccination and CD4 T cells after COVID-19. Study at large: The study collected post-vaccine samples a median around 67 days after dose two, with a range of 14 to 241. The stimulating agents, overlapping spike peptides, came from SARS-CoV-2, HCoV-NL63, HCoV-OC43 and HCoV-229E. Study-level findings and limits: Median SARS-CoV-2-reactive clonotype numbers went from around 19 to 38; this increase was not significant.

With the Oncomine TCR Beta short-read assay, DNA from cultured CD4+ T cells was sequenced. TCRdb redid the calling of the PCR reads with MiXCR, one entry per CDR3 protein. The top ten hold roughly a tenth of the sample, which has 10,000 or so distinct CDR3 sequences, around 30% seen once. The sample's treatment: roughly ten-day PBMC culture with coronavirus spike peptide pools or control peptides (ViraFEST assay). ViraFEST used peptide pools to expand antigen-specific T cells and subsequently sequenced their TCRs. CDR3 length: 18 residues. Trimming at V came to 1 base and at J to 2 bases, leaving 10 bases not matched to a gene. Germline values: CDR1 SGHAT, CDR2 FQNNGV. With respect to this clonotype: Its antigen is not identified.

The sequence derives from a human donor who had recovered from COVID-19. The V and J genes are TRBV11-2 and TRBJ2-3, with 9 bases aligning to TRBD2. The source was CD4+ T cells from blood, cultured in vitro, collected after SARS-CoV-2 vaccination. The CDR3 nucleotides read TGTGCCAGCAGCTTAGTGGCGGGAGGGGGTAGCGTCACAGATACGCAGTATTTT. Translating gives CASSLVAGGGSVTDTQYF.